The 27 T cell receptor beta chains presented below share a single source sample, sequenced in a study of CD8 T cells in ankylosing spondylitis. Each CDR3 protein gets one entry after TCRdb re-called the 5' RACE reads with MiXCR. The sample contains about 280,000 distinct CDR3 sequences, around 19% of which appear only once. Sequencing input: blood, either unsorted or a sorted T cell fraction (not recorded which). The source of these receptors is a male donor with ankylosing spondylitis or in good health (not recorded which).

The genes are TRBV5-1 and TRBJ1-5; TRBD1 agrees at 8 bases. The CDR3 extends over 13 amino acids. Germline values: CDR1 SGHRS, CDR2 YFSETQ. With 3 bases clipped from V and 7 bases from J, the junction kept 3 bases outside the gene matches. The DNA for the CDR3 is TGCGCCAGCAGCTCTGACAGGGGACAGCCCCAGCATTTT. This codes for CASSSDRGQPQHF.

The V call is TRBV19, the J call TRBJ2-1, with 10 positions matching TRBD2. This CDR3 is built from 18 residues. V gave up 5 bases and J gave up 3 bases; unmatched junction bases: 13. Germline CDR1 reads LNHDA; CDR2 reads SQIVND (reference sequence). As DNA, the CDR3 is TGTGCCAGTAGTTCCCCCGATTTGGCTAGCGGGAGCTACAATGAGCAGTTCTTC. Amino acid sequence: CASSSPDLASGSYNEQFF.

This clonotype was detected many times. The genes are TRBV25-1 and TRBJ2-1, with 14 bases fitting TRBD2. CDR1 is MGHDK, CDR2 SYGVNS, per germline. This CDR3 spans 17 amino acids. V was clipped by 4 bases and J by 3 bases; unmatched bases: 5. The CDR3 DNA reads as TGTGCCAGCAGTGGCTTAGGGACTAGCGGGGGCTACAATGAGCAGTTCTTC. Translation gives CASSGLGTSGGYNEQFF.

This clonotype was observed many times. This sequence joins TRBV24-1 and TRBJ2-5; D tentatively reads TRBD1 or TRBD2 (5 bases each). The germline V gene has CDR1 KGHDR and CDR2 SFDVKD. The CDR3 is 15 residues long. Trimming shortened V by 4 bases and J by 2 bases, and 13 bases separated the two germline ends. The CDR3 loop reads CATSEGTETQETQYF. Here the CDR3 DNA reads TGTGCCACCAGTGAGGGGACGGAGACTCAAGAGACCCAGTACTTC.

This clonotype was seen only a few times. The chain links TRBV9 to TRBJ2-5; D is unresolved. Germline V gene data show CDR1 as SGDLS and CDR2 as YYNGEE. V lost 0 bases, J lost 5 bases, and 8 bases lay in between. CDR3 length equals 13 residues. CDR3 DNA: TGTGCCAGCAGCGTAGATAATGGGGAGACCCAGTACTTC. Translating gives CASSVDNGETQYF.

Ten or more counts support this clonotype. The chain uses TRBV9 and TRBJ1-3; D unclear. The V and J ends lost 0 bases and 11 bases respectively, with 12 bases between them. The CDR3 length is 13 residues. Germline V gene data show CDR1 as SGDLS and CDR2 as YYNGEE. The CDR3 DNA sequence: TGTGCCAGCAGCGTAGGCCCAGAGGGTGCCATATATTTT. Its translation: CASSVGPEGAIYF.

This clonotype was counted ten times or more. The V gene is TRBV28, the J gene TRBJ1-3; 12 nucleotides match TRBD1. The CDR3 runs 15 residues. Unmatched junction bases numbered 4, after V lost 4 bases and J lost 6 bases. Germline V gives CDR1 MDHEN, CDR2 SYDVKM. CDR3 protein: CASSSQGQGANTIYF. For the CDR3, the DNA is TGTGCCAGCAGTTCCCAGGGACAGGGGGCAAACACCATATATTTT.

The chain combines TRBV12-3 or TRBV12-4 with TRBJ1-2; no reliable D call. The CDR3 covers 14 residues. V was shortened by 7 bases and J by 6 bases, with 18 bases between the two germline ends. The CDR3 DNA is TGTGCCAGCACCAAAAACCGACAAGTCCATGGCTACACCTTC. Protein sequence: CASTKNRQVHGYTF.

This clonotype has just a few counts. The chain carries TRBV7-8 and TRBJ2-7, with TRBD1 matching 7 bases. The CDR3 has 14 residues. Unmatched junction bases numbered 7, after V lost 5 bases and J lost 3 bases. Germline loops: CDR1 SGHVS, CDR2 FQNEAQ. The CDR3 sequence is CASSARDSVYEQYV. CDR3 bases: TGTGCCAGCAGCGCTCGGGACAGCGTCTACGAGCAGTACGTC.

This clonotype was detected only a few times. The rearrangement joins TRBV29-1 to TRBJ2-3, with 7 bases aligning to TRBD2. The CDR3 spans 12 residues. From germline, CDR1 is SQVTM and CDR2 ANQGSEA. Unmatched junction bases numbered 3, after V lost 5 bases and J lost 4 bases. CDR3 nucleotide sequence: TGCAGCGTTCGTGGGGGGGCAGATACGCAGTATTTT. Protein: CSVRGGADTQYF.

This clonotype has a handful of counts. The V call is TRBV20-1, the J call TRBJ1-2; D remains ambiguous. The V gene's germline CDR1 is DFQATT and CDR2 SNEGSKA (reference sequence). The ends were cut back, 0 bases at V and 0 bases at J, with 11 bases in the middle. CDR3 size: 15 residues. CDR3 nucleotides: TGCAGTGCTAGAGATAACGGGTCTCCTAACTATGGCTACACCTTC. This sequence encodes CSARDNGSPNYGYTF.

This CDR3 is CASSLIGYEQYV. The DNA of the CDR3 is TGTGCCAGCAGTTTGATAGGGTACGAGCAGTACGTC. The chain joins TRBV12-3 or TRBV12-4 to TRBJ2-7; D remains unclear. CDR3 length: 12 amino acids. V was cut by 3 bases and J by 4 bases, with 7 bases left in between.

The J gene is TRBJ1-2, the V gene TRBV5-1; a weak D match, TRBD1 (6 bases). There are 14 residues in the CDR3. Trimming removed 4 bases from V and 2 bases from J, with 12 bases in between. CDR1 is SGHRS and CDR2 is YFSETQ in the germline V gene. The CDR3 loop is CASSTGQTNYGYTF. The DNA of the CDR3 is TGCGCCAGCAGCACCGGACAGACCAACTATGGCTACACCTTC.

This clonotype was seen only a few times. This rearrangement joins TRBV12-3 or TRBV12-4 to TRBJ2-1; 9 nucleotides line up with TRBD2. The CDR3 is 14 amino acids. Trimming cost V 3 bases and J 6 bases; bases outside gene matches: 3. CDR3 nucleotide sequence: TGTGCCAGCAGTTTGGGGACTAGCCTCAATGAGCAGTTCTTC. Amino acid sequence: CASSLGTSLNEQFF.

This clonotype was seen only a few times. The chain couples TRBV20-1 to TRBJ2-1; D may be TRBD2 (6 bases). CDR1 and CDR2 from the germline V gene are DFQATT and SNEGSKA (reference sequence). V lost 7 bases and J 2 bases, leaving 9 bases between the germline ends. The CDR3 has 12 amino acids. The CDR3 DNA sequence: TGCAGTGTGGGGACTCCCTACAATGAGCAGTTCTTC. Residues: CSVGTPYNEQFF.

This clonotype turned up a few times. The rearrangement links TRBV7-8 to TRBJ2-7, with 7 positions matching TRBD1. With 5 bases clipped from V and 7 bases from J, the junction kept 17 bases outside the gene matches. The CDR3 consists of 16 residues. Germline V CDR1 and CDR2: SGHVS, FQNEAQ. The CDR3 region has the DNA TGTGCCAGCAGCCCAACCCATACCTCCAGGGGGTGGGAGCAGTACGTC. Amino acids: CASSPTHTSRGWEQYV.

The chain links TRBV12-3 or TRBV12-4 to TRBJ2-3, with 8 bases that match TRBD2. CDR3 size: 16 residues. The V gene end was trimmed by 4 bases and the J gene end by 6 bases; junction bases not matched to a gene: 12. CDR3 coding DNA: TGTGCCAGCAGTTCTCGGTGGACTAGCAAGGCGGATACGCAGTATTTT. Encoded protein: CASSSRWTSKADTQYF.

This chain connects TRBV7-2 to TRBJ2-1; D uncertain. The germline CDR1 and CDR2 sequences are SGHTA and FQGNSA. V lost 8 bases and J 5 bases, leaving 13 bases between the germline ends. This CDR3 contains 13 residues. The CDR3: CASGQRYNNEQFF. The CDR3 region has the DNA TGTGCCAGCGGGCAGCGCTACAACAATGAGCAGTTCTTC.

This clonotype has more than one count but fewer than ten. This chain connects TRBV20-1 to TRBJ1-5, with TRBD1 as a possible D gene (5 bases). The length of the CDR3 is 14 residues. The germline V gene has CDR1 DFQATT and CDR2 SNEGSKA (reference sequence). The V gene lost 4 bases and the J gene lost 2 bases, with 12 bases spanning the gap. CDR3: CSAISGLGNQPQHF. CDR3 coding DNA: TGCAGTGCTATTTCAGGGTTGGGCAATCAGCCCCAGCATTTT.

In this sample, this clonotype turned up once. The rearrangement joins TRBV11-3 to TRBJ2-3; D is tentatively TRBD1 or TRBD2 (6 bases each). CDR3 size: 15 residues. Per germline, CDR1 SGHNT and CDR2 YENEEA. V lost 1 base and J lost 2, with 10 bases in between. For the CDR3, the DNA is TGTGCCAGCAGCTTAGCGGGGGCCGTCACAGATACGCAGTATTTT. It specifies CASSLAGAVTDTQYF.

This clonotype occurred many times. V gene TRBV5-1 combines with J gene TRBJ2-1, with 8 bases lining up with TRBD2. The V and J ends lost 3 bases and 0 bases, in that order; junction bases with no gene match: 2. The CDR3 has 15 residues. Germline V gives CDR1 SGHRS, CDR2 YFSETQ. As DNA, the CDR3 is TGCGCCAGCAGCTCCACTAGCGGCTCCTACAATGAGCAGTTCTTC. It translates to CASSSTSGSYNEQFF.

Many counts were recorded for this clonotype. The gene calls are TRBV5-1 and TRBJ2-1; tentative D call: TRBD2 (5 bases). The CDR3 is 17 residues long. CDR1 is SGHRS and CDR2 is YFSETQ in the germline V gene. Trimming took off 2 bases at V and 7 bases at J, with 22 bases between the two ends. CDR3 amino acids: CASSLELRGFERNEQFF. DNA of the CDR3: TGCGCCAGCAGCTTAGAGTTGAGAGGGTTTGAAAGGAATGAGCAGTTCTTC.

This clonotype was detected ten times or more. The V call is TRBV6-5, the J call TRBJ1-1; TRBD1 agrees at 10 bases. The CDR3 extends over 15 amino acids. CDR1 and CDR2 (germline): MNHEY, SVGAGI. The V gene end was trimmed by 4 bases and the J gene end by 6 bases; junction bases not matched to a gene: 8. CDR3: CASSSDRGRGAEAFF. Here the CDR3 DNA reads TGTGCCAGCAGTTCAGACAGGGGGCGAGGCGCTGAAGCTTTCTTT.

A few counts support this clonotype. V is TRBV25-1 and J is TRBJ2-7; 9 bases are shared with TRBD1. V dropped 5 bases and J dropped 0; count of bases not matched to a gene: 2. The CDR3 contains 14 residues. Germline loops: CDR1 MGHDK, CDR2 SYGVNS. The CDR3 is CASSWGQGSYEQYV. CDR3 nucleotide sequence: TGTGCCAGCAGTTGGGGACAGGGCTCCTACGAGCAGTACGTC.

Only a few counts were recorded for this clonotype. The J gene is TRBJ2-5, the V gene TRBV5-1, with no clear D. Germline-derived CDR1 and CDR2 are SGHRS and YFSETQ. Trimming shortened V by 0 bases and J by 1 base, and 10 bases separated the two germline ends. The CDR3 spans 15 residues. The CDR3 loop is CASSLDTGGQETQYF. The CDR3 DNA sequence: TGCGCCAGCAGCTTGGACACTGGTGGCCAAGAGACCCAGTACTTC.

The chain joins TRBV5-1 to TRBJ2-5; 7 nucleotides align to TRBD2. CDR1 SGHRS and CDR2 YFSETQ come from the germline V gene. The length of the CDR3 is 14 residues. With 10 bases clipped from V and 2 bases from J, the junction kept 11 bases outside the gene matches. CDR3 nucleotide sequence: TGCGCCTCCTGCGGGGGTAATATTCAAGAGACCCAGTACTTC. Translated, it gives CASCGGNIQETQYF.

Only a few counts were recorded for this clonotype. The chain recombines TRBV5-5 with TRBJ1-2; no reliable D call. This CDR3 has 13 residues. Germline V gives CDR1 SGHKS, CDR2 YYEKEE (reference sequence). V was clipped by 5 bases and J by 4 bases, with 12 bases between them. Here the CDR3 DNA reads TGTGCCAGCAGTCTCGGCATTACCTATGGCTACACCTTC. This encodes CASSLGITYGYTF.